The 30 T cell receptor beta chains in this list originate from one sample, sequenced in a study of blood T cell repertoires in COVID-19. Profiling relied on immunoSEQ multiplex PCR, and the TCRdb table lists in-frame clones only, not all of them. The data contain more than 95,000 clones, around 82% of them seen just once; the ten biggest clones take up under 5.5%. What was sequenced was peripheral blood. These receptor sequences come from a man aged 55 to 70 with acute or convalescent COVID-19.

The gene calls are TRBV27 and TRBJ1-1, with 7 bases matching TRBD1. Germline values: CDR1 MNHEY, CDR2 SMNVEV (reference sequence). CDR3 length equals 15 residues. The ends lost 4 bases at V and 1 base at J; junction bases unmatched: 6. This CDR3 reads CASSSDREKNTEAFF. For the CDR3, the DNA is TGTGCCAGCAGTTCAGACAGGGAGAAGAACACTGAAGCTTTCTTT.

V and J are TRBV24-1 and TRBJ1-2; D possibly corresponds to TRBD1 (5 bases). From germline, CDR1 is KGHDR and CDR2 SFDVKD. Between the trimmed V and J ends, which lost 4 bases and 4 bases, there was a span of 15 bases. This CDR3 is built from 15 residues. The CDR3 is CATSDPALQAYGYTF. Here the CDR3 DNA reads TGTGCCACCAGTGACCCGGCCCTACAGGCCTATGGCTACACCTTC.

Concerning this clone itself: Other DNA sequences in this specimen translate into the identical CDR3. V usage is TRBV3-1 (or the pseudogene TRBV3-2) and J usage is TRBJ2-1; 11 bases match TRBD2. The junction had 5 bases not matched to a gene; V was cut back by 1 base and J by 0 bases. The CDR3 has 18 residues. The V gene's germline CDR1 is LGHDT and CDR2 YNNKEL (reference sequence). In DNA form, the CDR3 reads TGTGCCAGCAGCCAAGGGCTAGCGGGAGGCCCCTCCTACAATGAGCAGTTCTTC. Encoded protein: CASSQGLAGGPSYNEQFF.

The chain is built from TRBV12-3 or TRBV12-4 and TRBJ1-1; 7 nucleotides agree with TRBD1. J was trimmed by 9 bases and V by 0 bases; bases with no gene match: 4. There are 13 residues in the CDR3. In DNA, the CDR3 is TGTGCCAGCAGTTTAGCATCGGGACAGCAAGCTTTCTTT. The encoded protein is CASSLASGQQAFF.

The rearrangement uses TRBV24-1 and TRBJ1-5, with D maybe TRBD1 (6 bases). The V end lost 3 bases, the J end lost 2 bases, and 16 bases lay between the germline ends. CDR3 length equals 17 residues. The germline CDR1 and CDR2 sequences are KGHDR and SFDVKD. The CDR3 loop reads CATSDRGRGGGNQPQHF. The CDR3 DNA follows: TGTGCCACCAGTGATCGTGGGAGGGGGGGAGGCAATCAGCCCCAGCATTTT.

The CDR3 loop is CASAGLAGSYNEQFF. The CDR3 nucleotides are TGTGCCAGTGCAGGACTAGCGGGATCCTACAATGAGCAGTTCTTC. The gene calls are TRBV2 and TRBJ2-1; 12 bases agree with TRBD2. V lost 9 bases, J lost 1 base, and 4 bases stayed unmatched. The length of the CDR3 is 15 residues. Germline assignment: CDR1 SNHLY and CDR2 FYNNEI.

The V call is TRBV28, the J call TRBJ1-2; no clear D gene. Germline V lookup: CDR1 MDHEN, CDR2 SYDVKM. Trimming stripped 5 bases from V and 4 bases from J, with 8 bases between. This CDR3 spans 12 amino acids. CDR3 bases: TGTGCCAGCAGTCTCCAGTCCTATGGCTACACCTTC. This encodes CASSLQSYGYTF.

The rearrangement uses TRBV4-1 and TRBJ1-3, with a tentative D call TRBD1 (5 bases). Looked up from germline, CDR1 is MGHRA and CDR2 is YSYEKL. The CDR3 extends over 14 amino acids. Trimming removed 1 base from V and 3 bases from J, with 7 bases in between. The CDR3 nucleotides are TGCGCCAGCAGCCAAGTGGGGCTTGGAAACACCATATATTTT. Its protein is CASSQVGLGNTIYF.

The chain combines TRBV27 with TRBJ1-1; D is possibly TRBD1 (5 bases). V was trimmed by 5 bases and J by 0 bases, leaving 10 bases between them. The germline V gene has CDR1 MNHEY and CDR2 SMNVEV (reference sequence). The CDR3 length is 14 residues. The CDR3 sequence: CASSAGHLNTEAFF. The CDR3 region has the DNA TGTGCCAGCAGTGCCGGACACTTGAACACTGAAGCTTTCTTT.

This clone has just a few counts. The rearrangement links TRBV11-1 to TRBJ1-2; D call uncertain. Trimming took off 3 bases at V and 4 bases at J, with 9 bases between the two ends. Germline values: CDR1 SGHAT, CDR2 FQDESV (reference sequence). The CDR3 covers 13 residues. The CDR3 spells CASSFTGSYGYTF. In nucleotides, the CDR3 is TGTGCCAGCAGCTTTACCGGGAGCTATGGCTACACCTTC.

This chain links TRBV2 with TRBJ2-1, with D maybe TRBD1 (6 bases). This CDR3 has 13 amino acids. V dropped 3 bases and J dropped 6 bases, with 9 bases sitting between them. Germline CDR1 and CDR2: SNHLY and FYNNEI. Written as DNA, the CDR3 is TGTGCCAGCAGTGAGAACAGGGTCAATGAGCAGTTCTTC. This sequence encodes CASSENRVNEQFF.

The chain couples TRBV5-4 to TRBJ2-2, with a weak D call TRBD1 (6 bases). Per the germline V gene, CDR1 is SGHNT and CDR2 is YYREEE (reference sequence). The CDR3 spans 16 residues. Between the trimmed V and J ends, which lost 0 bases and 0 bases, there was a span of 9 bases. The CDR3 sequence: CASSLDRASNTGELFF. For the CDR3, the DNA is TGTGCCAGCAGCTTGGACAGGGCTTCGAACACCGGGGAGCTGTTTTTT.

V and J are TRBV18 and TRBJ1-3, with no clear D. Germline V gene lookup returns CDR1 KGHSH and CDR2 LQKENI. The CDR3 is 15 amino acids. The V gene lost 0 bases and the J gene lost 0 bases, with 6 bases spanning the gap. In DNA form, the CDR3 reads TGTGCCAGCTCACCACCAGCCAACTCTGGAAACACCATATATTTT. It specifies CASSPPANSGNTIYF.

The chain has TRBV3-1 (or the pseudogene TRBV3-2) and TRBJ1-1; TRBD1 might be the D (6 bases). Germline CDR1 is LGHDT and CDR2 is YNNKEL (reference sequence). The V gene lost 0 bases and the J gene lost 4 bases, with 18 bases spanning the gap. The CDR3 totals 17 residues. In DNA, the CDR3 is TGTGCCAGCAGCCAAGATAGTACCGGCAGGGGAAGCACTGAAGCTTTCTTT. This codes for CASSQDSTGRGSTEAFF.

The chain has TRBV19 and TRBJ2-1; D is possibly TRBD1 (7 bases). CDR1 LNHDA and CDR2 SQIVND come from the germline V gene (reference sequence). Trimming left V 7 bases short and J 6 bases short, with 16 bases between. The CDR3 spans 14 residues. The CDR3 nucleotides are TGTGCCAGTAACTTGGGCCAGGGGGGCAATGAGCAGTTCTTC. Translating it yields CASNLGQGGNEQFF.

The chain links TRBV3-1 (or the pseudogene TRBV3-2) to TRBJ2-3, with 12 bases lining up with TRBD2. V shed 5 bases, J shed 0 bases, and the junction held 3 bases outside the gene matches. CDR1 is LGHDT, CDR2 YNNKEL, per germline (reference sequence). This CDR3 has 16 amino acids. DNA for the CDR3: TGTGCCAGCAGCGCCGGACTAGCGGGGAGCACAGATACGCAGTATTTT. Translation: CASSAGLAGSTDTQYF.

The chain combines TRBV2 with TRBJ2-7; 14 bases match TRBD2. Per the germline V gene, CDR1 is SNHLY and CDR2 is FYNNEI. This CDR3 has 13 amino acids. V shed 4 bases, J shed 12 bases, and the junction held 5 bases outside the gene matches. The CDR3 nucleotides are TGTGCCAGCAGTGTCGGGACTAGCGGGGGTTCGTACTTC. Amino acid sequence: CASSVGTSGGSYF.

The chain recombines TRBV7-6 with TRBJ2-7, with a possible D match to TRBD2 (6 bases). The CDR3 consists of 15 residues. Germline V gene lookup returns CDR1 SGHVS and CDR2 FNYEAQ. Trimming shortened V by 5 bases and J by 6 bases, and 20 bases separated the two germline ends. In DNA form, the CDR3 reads TGTGCCAGCAGCCTCAATTCCGGGACTCCGGGCGAGCAGTACTTC. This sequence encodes CASSLNSGTPGEQYF. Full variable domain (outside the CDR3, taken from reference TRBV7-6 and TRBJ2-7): GAGVSQSPRYKVTKRGQDVALRCDPISGHVSLYWYRQALGQGPEFLTYFNYEAQQDKSGLPNDRFSAERPEGSISTLTIQRTEQRDSAMYRCASSLNSGTPGEQYFGPGTRLTVT.

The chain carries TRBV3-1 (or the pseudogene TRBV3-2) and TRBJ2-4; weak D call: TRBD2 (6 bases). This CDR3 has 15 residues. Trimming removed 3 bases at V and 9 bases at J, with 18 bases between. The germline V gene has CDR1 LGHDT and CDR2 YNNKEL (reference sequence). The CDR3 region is CASSQEGAGNFIQYF. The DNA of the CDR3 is TGTGCCAGCAGCCAGGAGGGAGCGGGTAACTTCATTCAGTACTTC.

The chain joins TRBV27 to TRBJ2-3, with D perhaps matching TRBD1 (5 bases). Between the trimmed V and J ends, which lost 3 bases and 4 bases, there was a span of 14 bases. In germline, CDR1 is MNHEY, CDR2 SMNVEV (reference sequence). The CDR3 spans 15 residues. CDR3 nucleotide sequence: TGTGCCAGCAGTTTCTCGACAGATCGTGCAGATACGCAGTATTTT. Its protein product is CASSFSTDRADTQYF.

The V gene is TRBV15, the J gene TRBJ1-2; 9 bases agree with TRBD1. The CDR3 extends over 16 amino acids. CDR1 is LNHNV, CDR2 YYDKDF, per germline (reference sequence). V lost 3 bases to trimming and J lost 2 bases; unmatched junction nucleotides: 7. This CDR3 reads CATSRGSGTGNYGYTF. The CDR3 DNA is TGTGCCACCAGCAGGGGTTCCGGGACAGGGAACTATGGCTACACCTTC.

CDR3 sequence: CASSLTSATDTQYF. As DNA, the CDR3 is TGTGCCAGCAGCTTAACGAGCGCGACAGATACGCAGTATTTT. This chain uses TRBV7-2 with TRBJ2-3; no clear D. CDR3 length equals 14 residues. Germline CDR1 SGHTA, CDR2 FQGNSA. Trimming removed 2 bases at V and 3 bases at J, with 9 bases between.

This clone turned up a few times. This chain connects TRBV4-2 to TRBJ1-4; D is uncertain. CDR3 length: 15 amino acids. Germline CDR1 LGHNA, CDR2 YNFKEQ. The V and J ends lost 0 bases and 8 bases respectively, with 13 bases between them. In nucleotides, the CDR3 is TGTGCCAGCAGCCAAGATGGACTACTTGGCGAAAAACTGTTTTTT. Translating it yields CASSQDGLLGEKLFF.

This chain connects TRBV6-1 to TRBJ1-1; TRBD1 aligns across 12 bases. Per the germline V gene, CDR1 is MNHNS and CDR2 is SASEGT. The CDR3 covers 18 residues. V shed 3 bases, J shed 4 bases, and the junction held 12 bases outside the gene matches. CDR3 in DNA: TGTGCCAGCAGTGATTTTGGCCGGGACAGGGGGCCGGGCACTGAAGCTTTCTTT. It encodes CASSDFGRDRGPGTEAFF.

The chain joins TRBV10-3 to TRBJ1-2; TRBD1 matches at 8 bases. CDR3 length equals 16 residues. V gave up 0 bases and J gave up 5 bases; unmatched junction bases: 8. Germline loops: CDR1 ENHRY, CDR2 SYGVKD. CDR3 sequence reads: CAISESYGQGQYGYTF. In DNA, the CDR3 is TGTGCCATCAGTGAGTCTTACGGACAGGGCCAATATGGCTACACCTTC.

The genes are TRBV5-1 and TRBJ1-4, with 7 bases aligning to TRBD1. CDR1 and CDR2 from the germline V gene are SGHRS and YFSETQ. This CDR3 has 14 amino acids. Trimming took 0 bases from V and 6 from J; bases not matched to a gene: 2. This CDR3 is CASSLEGADEKLFF. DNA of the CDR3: TGCGCCAGCAGCTTGGAGGGGGCGGATGAAAAACTGTTTTTT.

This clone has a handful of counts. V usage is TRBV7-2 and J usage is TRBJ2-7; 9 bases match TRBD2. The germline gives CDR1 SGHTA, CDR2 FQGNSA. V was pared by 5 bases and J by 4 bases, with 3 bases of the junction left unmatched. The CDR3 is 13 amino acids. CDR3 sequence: CASSLGLAYEQYF. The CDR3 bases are TGTGCCAGCAGCCTGGGACTAGCTTACGAGCAGTACTTC.

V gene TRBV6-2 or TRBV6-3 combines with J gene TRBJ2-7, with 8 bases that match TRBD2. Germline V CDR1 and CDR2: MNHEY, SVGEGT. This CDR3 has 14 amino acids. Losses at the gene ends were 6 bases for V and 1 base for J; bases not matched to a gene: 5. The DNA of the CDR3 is TGTGCCAGCAGCCGGGGGGGGTTGTCCTACGAGCAGTACTTC. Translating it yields CASSRGGLSYEQYF.

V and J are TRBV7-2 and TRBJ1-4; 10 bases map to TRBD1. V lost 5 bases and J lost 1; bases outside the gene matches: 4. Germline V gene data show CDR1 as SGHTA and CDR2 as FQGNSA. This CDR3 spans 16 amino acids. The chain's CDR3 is CASSRDRGGTNEKLFF. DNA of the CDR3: TGTGCCAGCAGCCGGGACAGGGGTGGAACTAATGAAAAACTGTTTTTT.

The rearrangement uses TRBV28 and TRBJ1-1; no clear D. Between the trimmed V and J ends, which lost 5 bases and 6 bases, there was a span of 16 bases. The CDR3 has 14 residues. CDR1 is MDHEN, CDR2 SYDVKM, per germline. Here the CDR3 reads CASSLRSRPSEAFF. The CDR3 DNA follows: TGTGCCAGCAGTCTCCGGAGTCGTCCGTCTGAAGCTTTCTTT.